This T cell receptor (beta chain) was captured in a study of siplizumab effects on memory and regulatory T cells. The study, taken as a whole, reports: Reactions containing siplizumab showed mappable alloreactive CD4+ clones averaging approximately 75% Treg-derived, versus about 27% in controls.

Some clones are missing from TCRdb's copy, which holds only in-frame ones; the method was immunoSEQ multiplex PCR. This sample carries 100,000 to 110,000 clones, more than 85% of them seen once, and the ten largest clones take roughly 0.15%. This CDR3 has 15 amino acids. Germline V gene data show CDR1 as KGHSH and CDR2 as LQKENI. The trim removed 4 bases at V and 5 bases at J, leaving 5 bases unmatched. On this clone: What it binds is not known.

This receptor was obtained from a human donor in good health. Sequenced sample: CD4+ T cells sorted from blood. The chain employs TRBV18 and TRBJ2-5; the match to TRBD1 covers 12 bases. CDR3 sequence (DNA): TGTGCCAGCTCACGGGGACAGGGGGCTTCGGAGACCCAGTACTTC. It specifies CASSRGQGASETQYF.